This record looks at one T cell receptor beta chain sequence and its context. Per germline, CDR1 SGHAT and CDR2 FQNNGV. V was clipped by 7 bases and J by 4 bases, with 19 bases between them. The CDR3 length is 15 residues. These data come from a study of blood T cell repertoires in COVID-19. Method: immunoSEQ multiplex PCR; TCRdb's copy keeps in-frame clones and lacks some. The repertoire holds approximately 300,000 clones, with 80% to 90% as singletons. The sample taken for sequencing was PBMCs or T cells enriched from blood (not recorded which). The clonotype comes from a woman in her twenties or thirties who had recovered from COVID-19. The rearrangement joins TRBV11-2 to TRBJ2-5; D may be TRBD1 (7 bases). The CDR3 reads CASTRGELDRETQYF. CDR3 nucleotides: TGTGCCAGCACCAGGGGGGAGCTAGATCGAGAGACCCAGTACTTC.